This entry lists 5 T cell receptor beta chains sequenced from one sample in a study of Graves' ophthalmopathy and Graves' hyperthyroidism. RNA transcripts were the source from which TCR beta CDR3 regions were amplified. HTBI primers were used in a first-round RT-PCR, which preceded a second-round multiplex PCR. TCRdb recomputed calls from the multiplex PCR reads with MiXCR, one row per CDR3 protein. The sample shows 150,000 to 200,000 distinct CDR3 sequences, over 35% of them seen only once. The specimen was peripheral blood. The receptors stem from a woman aged 40 to 50 with Graves' ophthalmopathy.

This clonotype was counted ten times or more. CDR3 bases: TGTGCCAGCTCCGGGTCCGGGACTTCTGAAGCTTTCTTT. Amino acid sequence: CASSGSGTSEAFF. The chain links TRBV18 to TRBJ1-1; TRBD1 is a possible D gene (5 bases). Germline CDR1 is KGHSH and CDR2 is LQKENI. The CDR3 is 13 residues long. Trimming took off 6 bases at V and 6 bases at J, with 14 bases between the two ends.

This clonotype was seen many times. The V call is TRBV7-9, the J call TRBJ2-2, with D uncertain. V was trimmed by 2 bases and J by 0 bases, leaving 7 bases between them. The CDR3 totals 15 residues. The germline V gene encodes CDR1 SEHNR and CDR2 FQNEAQ (reference sequence). CDR3: CASSLFDANTGELFF. The DNA of the CDR3 is TGTGCCAGCAGCTTATTTGACGCGAACACCGGGGAGCTGTTTTTT.

This clonotype was observed many times. The V and J genes are TRBV4-1 and TRBJ1-1; 8 bases line up with TRBD1. Germline V gene sequence: CDR1 MGHRA, CDR2 YSYEKL. CDR3 length equals 15 residues. V shed 3 bases and J 4 bases; nucleotides not matched to a gene: 7. CDR3 DNA: TGCGCCAGCAGCCAGCAGACAGGGGTAGTCACTGAAGCTTTCTTT. Protein sequence: CASSQQTGVVTEAFF.

The chain employs TRBV19 and TRBJ2-7; D may correspond to TRBD1 or TRBD2 (5 bases each). This CDR3 is 15 amino acids long. Trimming stripped 3 bases from V and 2 bases from J, with 14 bases between. Germline-derived CDR1 and CDR2 are LNHDA and SQIVND (reference sequence). CDR3 region: CASSMAGTPTYEQYF. The CDR3 region has the DNA TGTGCCAGTAGTATGGCCGGGACCCCAACCTACGAGCAGTACTTC.

The sample holds many counts of this clonotype. The chain recombines TRBV6-1 with TRBJ1-5; 8 bases align to TRBD1. The CDR3 has 13 residues. Germline V lookup: CDR1 MNHNS, CDR2 SASEGT. Trimming at V came to 9 bases and at J to 2 bases, leaving 3 bases not matched to a gene. The CDR3 is CASMTGGNQPQHF. Here the CDR3 DNA reads TGTGCCAGTATGACAGGGGGCAATCAGCCCCAGCATTTT.